This T cell receptor (beta chain) was recovered during a study of regulatory T cells in long-lasting Graves disease. The wider study: Graves' disease counted as persistent after over 5 years of antithyroid drugs with positive TSH receptor antibodies.

V lost 2 bases and J lost 6, with 5 bases in between. This CDR3 spans 11 amino acids. CDR1 MDHEN and CDR2 SYDVKM come from the germline V gene. Assembly of TCR beta libraries relied on iRepertoire HTBI primers together with Arm-PCR of CDR3 regions. TCRdb recomputed calls from the multiplex PCR reads with MiXCR, one row per CDR3 protein. The sample holds 300,000 to 350,000 distinct CDR3 sequences; around 19% are singletons and the top ten take less than 30%. This clonotype was counted many times. Time point indicated: persistent/refractory GD, antithyroid drugs over 5 years with positive TRAb. RNA isolated from PBMCs was used to make the TCR library.

The chain joins TRBV28 to TRBJ2-7; D gene unclear. The sequenced sample was peripheral blood mononuclear cells (PBMCs), obtained when the disease was refractory, from a patient treated with antithyroid drugs. This clonotype was obtained from a female donor with Graves disease. In DNA, the CDR3 is TGTGCCAGCAGTTTAGCTGCCGAGCAGTACTTC. It specifies CASSLAAEQYF.